This TCR beta chain was captured by sequencing in a study of cytomegalovirus exposure and HLA in healthy donors (dated by TCRdb to the late 2010s). Turning to the overall study: An earlier analysis of 587 of the donors reported over 250 Gb of sequence data and 117 million unique TCR beta sequences obtained from around 190 million T cells. Typing coverage varied by locus: about 629-640 donors for A, B, C, DRB1 and DQB1; 522 for DQA1; about 590 for DPA1; more than 450 for DPB1. The T cell repertoires of 666 subjects were profiled by immunosequencing and related to cytomegalovirus serostatus. High-throughput TCR immunosequencing, statistical association of individual TCRs with disease status, and machine learning were combined to predict cytomegalovirus infection status. A separate validation cohort of more than 100 different subjects was used in addition to the roughly 670-subject first cohort. Of the roughly 400 genotyped donors, around 81% fell in the genetic ancestry cluster associated with self-reported Caucasian donors. The study aimed to test whether cataloging public T cell receptors could reveal signatures of past pathogen exposure. Class I and class II HLA loci were covered by the typing at four-digit resolution. Alongside the repertoire data, information on donor age, sex, ethnicity and CMV serostatus was compiled. Rather than drawing on any new phenotypic data, the later analysis identified candidate immune exposures from TCR beta sequences and the way those sequences occurred across donors. To decide whether each TCR beta V gene segment behaved as functional or pseudogenic, an earlier analysis of nearly 600 of the donors relied on high-throughput TCR beta sequencing. Because of strong linkage in the cohort, 4 to 6 DR-DQ haplotypes were treated as single units for association and clustering. Among roughly 400 genotyped donors of the cohort, an average of about 220,000 unique TCR beta nucleotide sequences was sequenced per donor, of which 15% to 20% were non-productive. Approximately 310 gigabases of sequencing data and tens of millions of unique TCR sequences were included in an early release covering roughly 700 HLA-typed donors. Every discovery cohort repertoire had been produced on one sequencing platform. A later genetic analysis used genome-wide SNP genotypes for about three fifths of the 666 donors, treating that subset as a discovery cohort. In a later analysis, previously published TCR beta repertoires from fewer than 750 donors were re-analyzed and high-resolution HLA genotyping was added so that TCR occurrence patterns could be studied.

Per the germline V gene (reference sequence), GTSNPN is the CDR1 and SVGIG is the CDR2. From the cysteine through the phenylalanine, the CDR3 covers 18 amino acids. The retained sequence is limited to the CDR3, 54 bases, with the frame set at the first base. V is reduced by 0 bases and J by 10 bases, leaving a spacing of 28 bases between them. Results the study describes overall, beyond this receptor: According to a later analysis, parvovirus B19, influenza, CMV and Epstein-Barr virus appeared linked to several top co-occurrence clusters. Compared with equally common non-associated chains, HLA-associated TCR beta chains in a later analysis were more clonally expanded and had lower generation probabilities. A later analysis found that TCR association rates varied across HLA loci, with DRB1 alleles showing the most associated TCRs and HLA-C alleles the fewest. Because HLA typing was missing for some donors at each locus, association tests included only the typed subset. In vitro tests confirmed that a few of the cytomegalovirus-associated TCR beta chains recognize cytomegalovirus antigens. A later analysis associated about 17,000 TCR beta sequences with specific HLA alleles at a false discovery rate of 0.05. According to the authors, the approach could potentially be generalized to other disease states and immunological phenotypes. The classifier was reported to diagnose cytomegalovirus status with high specificity and sensitivity in both the original cohort and the validation cohort. The sequencing pipeline was judged likely to have produced a cluster of highly shared sequence variants as a technical artifact. Some IMGT-functional V segments, including TRBV6-2 and TRBV6-3, could not be told apart with the 87-base-pair reads, so those segments were excluded. A further reported finding was that TCR beta sequences accurately predicted the HLA-A and HLA-B alleles for most subjects in the first cohort. When HLA alleles, especially DR and DQ, strongly co-occurred, TCR associations were difficult to assign to individual alleles. Linkage disequilibrium might explain the correlated functional status among segregating V segments, but an unknown experimental factor could not be ruled out. Across donors, most TCR sequences were observed very rarely, whereas some public TCRs were present in many individuals. The presence/absence analyses assumed that sequencing depth was roughly uniform across donors, and that assumption may not be true. An earlier analysis of approximately 500 of the donors showed that most TCR beta V segments appeared in productive rearrangements either about 87% or about 30% of the time, which broadly matched IMGT annotations. An association between a missense DCLRE1C variant and V-gene and J-gene trimming of TCR beta chains was found in a later genetic analysis and replicated in an independent cohort. Immune exposure information for the cohort was limited to CMV serostatus. The cohort was sequenced for TCR beta chains only, and without alpha or paired-chain data the features that could be detected were limited. Because counts were too low, around 18 rarely observed V segments, including chromosome 9 orphons, were left out of the earlier analysis of over 550 of the donors. In a later analysis, most CMV-associated TCR beta chains were found to appear HLA-restricted, with HLA associations seemingly driven largely by CMV exposure. A later genetic analysis reported fewer N-insertions in productive TCRs among donors in an Asian-associated ancestry cluster than the roughly 620-donor mean. In the study, roughly 160 TCR beta chains were listed as associated with cytomegalovirus.

With respect to this clone: Its antigen remains undetermined. Per-base qualities were not stored, and no clone one base away is much larger.

Libraries were built with the immunoSEQ multiplex PCR assay. For the multiplex PCR, a mixture combining 60 forward primers for TCR Vbeta segments and 13 reverse primers for TCR Jbeta segments was used. Amplification of the CDR3 region of rearranged TCR beta genes was performed with a multiplex PCR assay on genomic DNA. Amplified TCR beta libraries were sequenced as 87-base-pair reads on the Illumina HiSeq System. As for the authors' bioinformatics: In a later analysis, roughly 80 million unique TCR beta chains were counted across the 500 to 850 repertoires, and roughly 11 million of these chains were shared by at least two donors. Raw reads were error-corrected and collapsed into unique sequences with a nearest-neighbor algorithm that merged closely related sequences to remove PCR and sequencing errors. Alignment of CDR3 sequences to IMGT reference sequences was used to assign V, D and J gene segments. Each retained sequence needed at least a six-nucleotide match to both a V gene segment and a J gene segment. Rearrangements were classified as productive when the CDR3 lacked stop codons and remained in frame with V and J, and all other rearrangements were classified as non-productive. CDR3 was defined by IMGT convention, running from the second conserved V-encoded cysteine to the conserved J-encoded phenylalanine. In an earlier analysis of approximately 500 of the donors, sequences lacking an unambiguous match to a single V gene segment were excluded. In an earlier analysis of several hundred of the donors, V segments were called functional above 56.7% productive rearrangements and were called segregating when the between-donor standard deviation exceeded 5%. A statistical classification framework was developed to diagnose cytomegalovirus status using the catalog of TCR beta chain sequences. V and J gene assignment, in a later analysis, came from comparing TCR nucleotide sequences with IMGT/GENE-DB human TR gene sequences. A later analysis assigned CDR3 sequences and most-parsimonious VDJ recombination scenarios with the TCRdist pipeline. In a later analysis, every TCR beta chain was defined by the combination of its CDR3 amino acid sequence and its V-gene family, and reads without a unique V-gene family were dropped. To address suspected cross-contamination and a sequencing artifact, a later analysis removed 592 highly shared, low-generation-probability nucleotide sequences. In a later analysis, a clonal expansion index for each public chain was calculated from normalized within-repertoire ranks of inferred template counts. Generation probabilities in a later analysis came from a VDJ recombination model fitted to out-of-frame rearrangements, and those results were checked against IGoR. In a later analysis, hypergeometric tests were used to score TCR-TCR, TCR-HLA and TCR-CMV co-occurrence, with a repertoire-size bias correction applied to TCR pairs. To estimate false discovery rates, a later analysis permuted the HLA or CMV assignments 20 times. In a later analysis, co-occurring TCRs were grouped using DBSCAN, with TCRdist sequence similarity added in when clustering inside HLA-allele-positive subsets. For co-occurrence clustering, repertoires with fewer than 30,000 or more than 120,000 public chains were excluded, along with about five repertoires with anomalous nucleotide sharing. TCRdb mirrors the immuneACCESS table, restricted to in-frame sequences. Some clones are absent from its copies; in checked studies, under half trace to an unresolved V gene, and the reason for the others is unknown. The DNA was the basis for D and trimming; V, J and clone size are from that table. In this sample the table shows some 150,000 clones, less than 80% of which occur a single time. The ten largest clones take up around 0.71% of the sample.

The cohort was made up of around 720 healthy bone marrow donors. At the time of sampling, all cohort members were nominally healthy, though unrecorded immune exposures were likely present. The donor was CMV seronegative and belonged to the group of more than 300 seronegative cohort members. A peripheral blood sample was collected from each donor, and TCR beta sequencing was performed on peripheral blood mononuclear cells. The Qiagen DNeasy Blood Extraction Kit was used to extract genomic DNA from the blood cell samples. The sequenced sample was PBMCs. This receptor was taken from a female donor in good health and CMV-seronegative. The chain couples TRBV30 to TRBJ1-5; a tentative D match to TRBD1 spans 5 bases. For the CDR3, the sequence is CAWSVGVRSSLGPDPQHF. The sequenced DNA is TGTGCCTGGAGTGTCGGCGTCCGGTCCTCCTTGGGGCCTGACCCCCAGCATTTT.